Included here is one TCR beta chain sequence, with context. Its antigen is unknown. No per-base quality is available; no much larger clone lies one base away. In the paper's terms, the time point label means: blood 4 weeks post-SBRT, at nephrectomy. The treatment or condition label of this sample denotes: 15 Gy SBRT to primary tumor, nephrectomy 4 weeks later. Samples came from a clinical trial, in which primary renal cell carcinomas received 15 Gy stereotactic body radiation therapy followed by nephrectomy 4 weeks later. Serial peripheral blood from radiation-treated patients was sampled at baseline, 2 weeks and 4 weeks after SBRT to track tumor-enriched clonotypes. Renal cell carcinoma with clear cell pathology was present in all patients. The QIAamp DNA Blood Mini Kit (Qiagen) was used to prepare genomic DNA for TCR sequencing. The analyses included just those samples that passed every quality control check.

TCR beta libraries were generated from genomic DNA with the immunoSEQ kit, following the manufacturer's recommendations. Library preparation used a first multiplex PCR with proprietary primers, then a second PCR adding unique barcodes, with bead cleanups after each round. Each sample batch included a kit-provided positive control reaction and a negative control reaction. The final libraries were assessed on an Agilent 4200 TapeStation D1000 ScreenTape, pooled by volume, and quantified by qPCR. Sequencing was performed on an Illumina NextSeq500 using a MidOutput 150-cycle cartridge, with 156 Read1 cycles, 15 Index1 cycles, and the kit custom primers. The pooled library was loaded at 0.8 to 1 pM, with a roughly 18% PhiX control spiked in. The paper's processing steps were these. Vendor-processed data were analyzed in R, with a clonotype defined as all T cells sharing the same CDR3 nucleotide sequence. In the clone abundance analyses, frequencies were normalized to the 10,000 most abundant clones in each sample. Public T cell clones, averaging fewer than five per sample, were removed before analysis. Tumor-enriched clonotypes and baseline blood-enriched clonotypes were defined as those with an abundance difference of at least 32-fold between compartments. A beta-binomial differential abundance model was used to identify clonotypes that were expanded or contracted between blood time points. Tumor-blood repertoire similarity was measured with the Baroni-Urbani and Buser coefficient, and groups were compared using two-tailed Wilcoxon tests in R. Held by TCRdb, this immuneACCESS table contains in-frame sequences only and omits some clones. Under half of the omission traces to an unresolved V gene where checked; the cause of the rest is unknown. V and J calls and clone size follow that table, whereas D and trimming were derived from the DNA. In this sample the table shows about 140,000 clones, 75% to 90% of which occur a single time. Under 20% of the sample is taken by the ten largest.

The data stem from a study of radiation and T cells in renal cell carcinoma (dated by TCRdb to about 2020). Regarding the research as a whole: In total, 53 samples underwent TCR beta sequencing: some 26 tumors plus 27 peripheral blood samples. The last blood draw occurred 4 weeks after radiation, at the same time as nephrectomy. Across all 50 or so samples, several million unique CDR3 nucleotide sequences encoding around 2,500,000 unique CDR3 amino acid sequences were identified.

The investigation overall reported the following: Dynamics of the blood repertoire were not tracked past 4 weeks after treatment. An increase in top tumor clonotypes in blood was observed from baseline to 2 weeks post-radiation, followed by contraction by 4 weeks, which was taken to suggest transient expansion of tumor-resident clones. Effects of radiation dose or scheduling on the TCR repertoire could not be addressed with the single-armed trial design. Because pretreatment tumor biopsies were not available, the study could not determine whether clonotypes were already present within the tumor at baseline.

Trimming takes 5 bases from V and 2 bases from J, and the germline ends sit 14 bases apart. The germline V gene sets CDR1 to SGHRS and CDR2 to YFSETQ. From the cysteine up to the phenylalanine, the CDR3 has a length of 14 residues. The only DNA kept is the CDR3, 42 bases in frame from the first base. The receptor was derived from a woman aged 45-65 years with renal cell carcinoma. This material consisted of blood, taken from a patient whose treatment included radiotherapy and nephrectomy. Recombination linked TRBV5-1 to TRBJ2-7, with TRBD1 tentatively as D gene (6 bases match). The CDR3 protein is CASRETGLPYEQYF. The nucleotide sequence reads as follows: TGCGCCAGCAGAGAGACAGGACTCCCCTACGAGCAGTACTTC.